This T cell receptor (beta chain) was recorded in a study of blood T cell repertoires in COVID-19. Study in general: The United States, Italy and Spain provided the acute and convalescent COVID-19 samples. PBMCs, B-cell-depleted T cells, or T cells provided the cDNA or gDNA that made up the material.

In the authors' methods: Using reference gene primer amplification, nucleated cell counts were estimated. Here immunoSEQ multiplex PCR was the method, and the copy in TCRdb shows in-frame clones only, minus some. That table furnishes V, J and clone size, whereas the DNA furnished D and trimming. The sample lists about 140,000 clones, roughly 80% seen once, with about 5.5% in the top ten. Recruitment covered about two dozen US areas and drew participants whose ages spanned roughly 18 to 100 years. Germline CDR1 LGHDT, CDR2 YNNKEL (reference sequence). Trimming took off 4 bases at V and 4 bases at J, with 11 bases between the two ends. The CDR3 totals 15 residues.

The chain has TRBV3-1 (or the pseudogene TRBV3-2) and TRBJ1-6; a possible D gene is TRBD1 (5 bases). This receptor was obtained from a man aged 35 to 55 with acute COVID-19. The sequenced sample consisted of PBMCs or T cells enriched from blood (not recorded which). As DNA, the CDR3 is TGTGCCAGCAGCCGACTGCAGGGTTATAATTCACCCCTCCACTTT. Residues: CASSRLQGYNSPLHF.